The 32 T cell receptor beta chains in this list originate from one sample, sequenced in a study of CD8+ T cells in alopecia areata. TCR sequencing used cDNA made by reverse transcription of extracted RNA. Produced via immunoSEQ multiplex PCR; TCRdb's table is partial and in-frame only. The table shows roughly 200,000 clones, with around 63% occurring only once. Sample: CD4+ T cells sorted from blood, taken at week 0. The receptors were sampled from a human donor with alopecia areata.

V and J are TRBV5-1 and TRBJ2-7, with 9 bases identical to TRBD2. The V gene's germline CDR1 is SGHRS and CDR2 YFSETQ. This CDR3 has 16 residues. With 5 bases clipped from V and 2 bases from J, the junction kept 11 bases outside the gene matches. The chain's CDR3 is CASSLLSSGDTYEQYF. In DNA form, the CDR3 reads TGCGCCAGCAGTTTGTTGTCTAGCGGGGATACCTACGAGCAGTACTTC. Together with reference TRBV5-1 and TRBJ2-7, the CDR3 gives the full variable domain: KAGVTQTPRYLIKTRGQQVTLSCSPISGHRSVSWYQQTPGQGLQFLFEYFSETQRNKGNFPGRFSGRQFSNSRSEMNVSTLELGDSALYLCASSLLSSGDTYEQYFGPGTRLTVT.

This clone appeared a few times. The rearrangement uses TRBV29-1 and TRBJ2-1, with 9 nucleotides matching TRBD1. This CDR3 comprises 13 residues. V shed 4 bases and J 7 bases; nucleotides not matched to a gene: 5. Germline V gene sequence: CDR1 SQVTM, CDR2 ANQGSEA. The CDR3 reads CSVAQGARNEQFF. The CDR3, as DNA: TGCAGCGTTGCACAGGGGGCGCGGAATGAGCAGTTCTTC.

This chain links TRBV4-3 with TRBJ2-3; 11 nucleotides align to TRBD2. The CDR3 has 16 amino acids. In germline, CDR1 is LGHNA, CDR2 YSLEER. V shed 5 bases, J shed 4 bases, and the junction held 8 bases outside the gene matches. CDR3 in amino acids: CASSLLAGAAADTQYF. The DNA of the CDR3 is TGCGCCAGCAGCTTACTAGCGGGGGCAGCAGCAGATACGCAGTATTTT.

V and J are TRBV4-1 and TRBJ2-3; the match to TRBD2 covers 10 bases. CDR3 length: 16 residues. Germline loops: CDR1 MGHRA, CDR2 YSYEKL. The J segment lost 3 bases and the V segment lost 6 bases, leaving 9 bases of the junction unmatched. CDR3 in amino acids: CASSLSGGKSTDTQYF. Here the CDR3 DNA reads TGCGCCAGCAGTCTTAGCGGGGGGAAATCAACAGATACGCAGTATTTT.

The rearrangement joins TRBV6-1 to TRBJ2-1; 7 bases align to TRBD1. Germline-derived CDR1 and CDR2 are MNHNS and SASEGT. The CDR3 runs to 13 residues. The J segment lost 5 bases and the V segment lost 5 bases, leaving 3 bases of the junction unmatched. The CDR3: CASSPGQNNEQFF. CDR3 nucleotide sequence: TGTGCCAGCAGTCCGGGACAGAACAATGAGCAGTTCTTC.

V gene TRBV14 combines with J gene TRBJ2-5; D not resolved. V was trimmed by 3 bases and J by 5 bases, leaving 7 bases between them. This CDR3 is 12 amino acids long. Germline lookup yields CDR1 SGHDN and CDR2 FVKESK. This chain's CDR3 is CASSHRSETQYF. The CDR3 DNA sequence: TGTGCCAGCAGCCATCGGTCCGAGACCCAGTACTTC. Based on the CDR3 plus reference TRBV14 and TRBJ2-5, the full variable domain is EAGVTQFPSHSVIEKGQTVTLRCDPISGHDNLYWYRRVMGKEIKFLLHFVKESKQDESGMPNNRFLAERTGGTYSTLKVQPAELEDSGVYFCASSHRSETQYFGPGTRLLVL.

CDR3 sequence (DNA): TGTGCCAGCAGCAATACCGGGGAGCTGTTTTTT. Amino acid sequence: CASSNTGELFF. This chain joins TRBV11-1 and TRBJ2-2; D unresolved. This CDR3 contains 11 residues. V dropped 5 bases and J dropped 5 bases, with 3 bases sitting between them. Germline V gene lookup returns CDR1 SGHAT and CDR2 FQDESV (reference sequence).

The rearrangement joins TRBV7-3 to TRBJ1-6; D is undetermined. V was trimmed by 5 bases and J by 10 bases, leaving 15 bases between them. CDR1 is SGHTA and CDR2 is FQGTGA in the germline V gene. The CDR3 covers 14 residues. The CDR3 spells CASSERAVASPLHF. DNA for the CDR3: TGTGCCAGCAGCGAGCGGGCTGTGGCCTCACCCCTCCACTTT.

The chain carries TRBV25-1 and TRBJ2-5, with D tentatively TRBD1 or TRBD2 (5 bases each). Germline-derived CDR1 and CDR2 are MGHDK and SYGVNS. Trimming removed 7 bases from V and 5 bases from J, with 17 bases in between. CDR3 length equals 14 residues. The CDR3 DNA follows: TGTGCCAGCATGAGGCAGGGCCGAGGGGAGACCCAGTACTTC. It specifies CASMRQGRGETQYF. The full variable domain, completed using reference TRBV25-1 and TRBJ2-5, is EADIYQTPRYLVIGTGKKITLECSQTMGHDKMYWYQQDPGMELHLIHYSYGVNSTEKGDLSSESTVSRIRTEHFPLTLESARPSHTSQYLCASMRQGRGETQYFGPGTRLLVL.

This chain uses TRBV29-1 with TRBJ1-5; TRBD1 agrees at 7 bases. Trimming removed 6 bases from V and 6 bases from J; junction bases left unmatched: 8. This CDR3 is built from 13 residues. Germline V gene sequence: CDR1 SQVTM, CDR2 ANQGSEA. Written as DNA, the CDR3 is TGCAGCGTGGAGACAGGGATGGGTCAGCCCCAGCATTTT. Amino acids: CSVETGMGQPQHF.

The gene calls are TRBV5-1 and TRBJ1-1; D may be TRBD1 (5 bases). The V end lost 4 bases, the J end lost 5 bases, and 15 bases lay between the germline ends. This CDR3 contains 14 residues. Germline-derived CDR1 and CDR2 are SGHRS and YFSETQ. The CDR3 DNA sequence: TGCGCCAGCAGCCTGAGGGGCGGAGGAACTGAAGCTTTCTTT. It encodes CASSLRGGGTEAFF. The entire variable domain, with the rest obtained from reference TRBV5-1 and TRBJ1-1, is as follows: KAGVTQTPRYLIKTRGQQVTLSCSPISGHRSVSWYQQTPGQGLQFLFEYFSETQRNKGNFPGRFSGRQFSNSRSEMNVSTLELGDSALYLCASSLRGGGTEAFFGQGTRLTVV.

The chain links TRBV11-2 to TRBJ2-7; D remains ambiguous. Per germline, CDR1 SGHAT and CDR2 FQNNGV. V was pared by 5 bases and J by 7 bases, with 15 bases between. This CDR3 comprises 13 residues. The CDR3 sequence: CASSPQSAGEQYF. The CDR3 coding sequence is TGTGCCAGCAGCCCCCAGAGTGCTGGGGAGCAGTACTTC. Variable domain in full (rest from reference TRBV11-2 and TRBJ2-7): EAGVAQSPRYKIIEKRQSVAFWCNPISGHATLYWYQQILGQGPKLLIQFQNNGVVDDSQLPKDRFSAERLKGVDSTLKIQPAKLEDSAVYLCASSPQSAGEQYFGPGTRLTVT.

For the CDR3, the DNA is TGTGCCTGGAGTGTGGGGCAGGGCCGTGGAAACACCATATATTTT. Residues: CAWSVGQGRGNTIYF. The genes are TRBV30 and TRBJ1-3; tentatively, D is TRBD1 (5 bases). V dropped 0 bases and J dropped 3 bases, with 12 bases sitting between them. The germline V gene has CDR1 GTSNPN and CDR2 SVGIG (reference sequence). This CDR3 is built from 15 residues.

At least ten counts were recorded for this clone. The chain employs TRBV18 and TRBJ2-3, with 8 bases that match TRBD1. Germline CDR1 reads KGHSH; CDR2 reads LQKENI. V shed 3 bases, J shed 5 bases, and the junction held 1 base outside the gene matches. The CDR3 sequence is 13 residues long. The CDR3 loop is CASSPGQGDTQYF. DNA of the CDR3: TGTGCCAGCTCACCCGGACAGGGAGATACGCAGTATTTT.

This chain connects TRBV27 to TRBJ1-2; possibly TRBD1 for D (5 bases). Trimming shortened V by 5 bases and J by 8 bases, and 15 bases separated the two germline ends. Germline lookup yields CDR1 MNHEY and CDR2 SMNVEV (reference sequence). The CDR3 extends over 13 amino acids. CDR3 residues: CASSLRVGYGYTF. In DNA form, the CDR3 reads TGTGCCAGCAGTCTCAGGGTTGGGTACGGCTACACCTTC.

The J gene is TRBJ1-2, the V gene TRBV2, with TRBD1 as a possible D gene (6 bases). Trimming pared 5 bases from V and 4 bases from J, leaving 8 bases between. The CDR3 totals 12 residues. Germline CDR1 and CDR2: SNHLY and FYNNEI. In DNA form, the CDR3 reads TGTGCCAGCAGTTGGACAGTCTATGGCTACACCTTC. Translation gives CASSWTVYGYTF.

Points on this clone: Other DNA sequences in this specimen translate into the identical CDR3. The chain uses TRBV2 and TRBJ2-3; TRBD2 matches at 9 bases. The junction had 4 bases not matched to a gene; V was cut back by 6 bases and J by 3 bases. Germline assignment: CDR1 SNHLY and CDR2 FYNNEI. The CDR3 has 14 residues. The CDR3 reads CASRPGLATDTQYF. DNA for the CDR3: TGTGCCAGCAGACCGGGACTAGCTACAGATACGCAGTATTTT. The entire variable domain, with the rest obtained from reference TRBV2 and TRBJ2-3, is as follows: EPEVTQTPSHQVTQMGQEVILRCVPISNHLYFYWYRQILGQKVEFLVSFYNNEISEKSEIFDDQFSVERPDGSNFTLKIRSTKLEDSAMYFCASRPGLATDTQYFGPGTRLTVL.

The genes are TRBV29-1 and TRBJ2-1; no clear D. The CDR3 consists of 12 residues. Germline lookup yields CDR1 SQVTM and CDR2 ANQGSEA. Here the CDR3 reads CSLTSPPNEQFF. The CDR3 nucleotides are TGCAGTCTAACGTCCCCACCCAATGAGCAGTTCTTC.

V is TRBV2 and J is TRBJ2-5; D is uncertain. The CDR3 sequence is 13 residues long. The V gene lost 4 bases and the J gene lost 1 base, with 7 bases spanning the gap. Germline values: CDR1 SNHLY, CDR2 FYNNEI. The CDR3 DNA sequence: TGTGCCAGCAGTGTCCGGATCCAAGAGACCCAGTACTTC. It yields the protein CASSVRIQETQYF.

The CDR3 reads CASSLAIPDRGKRNYGYTF. The CDR3 DNA is TGTGCCAGCAGCTTAGCCATACCGGACAGGGGAAAGAGGAACTATGGCTACACCTTC. This chain joins TRBV7-2 and TRBJ1-2; 9 bases fit TRBD1. The CDR3 covers 19 residues. The germline V gene encodes CDR1 SGHTA and CDR2 FQGNSA. Trimming took 0 bases from V and 2 from J; bases not matched to a gene: 13.

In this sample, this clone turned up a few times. The CDR3, as DNA: TGCGCCAGCAGCTTGGGACCGCTCTCCTACGAGCAGTACTTC. The encoded protein is CASSLGPLSYEQYF. This chain links TRBV5-1 with TRBJ2-7; unclear D gene. Looked up from germline, CDR1 is SGHRS and CDR2 is YFSETQ. V was cut by 0 bases and J by 0 bases, with 7 bases left in between. CDR3 length: 14 amino acids.

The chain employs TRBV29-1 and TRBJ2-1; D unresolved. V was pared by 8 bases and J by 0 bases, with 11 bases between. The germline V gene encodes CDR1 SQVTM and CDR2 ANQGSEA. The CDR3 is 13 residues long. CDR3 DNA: TGCAGCACCCGCCCCCGCTCCTACAATGAGCAGTTCTTC. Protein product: CSTRPRSYNEQFF.

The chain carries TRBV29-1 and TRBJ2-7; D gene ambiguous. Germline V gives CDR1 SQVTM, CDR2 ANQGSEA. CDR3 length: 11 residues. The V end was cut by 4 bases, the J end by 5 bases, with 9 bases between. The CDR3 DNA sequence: TGCAGCGTTGGGCAGAGAAACGAGCAGTACTTC. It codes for CSVGQRNEQYF.

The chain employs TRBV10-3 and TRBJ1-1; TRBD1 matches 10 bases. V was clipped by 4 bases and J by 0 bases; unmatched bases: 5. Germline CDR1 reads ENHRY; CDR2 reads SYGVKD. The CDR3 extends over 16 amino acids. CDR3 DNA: TGTGCCATCAGTGGAGACAGGGGGCCCCTGAACACTGAAGCTTTCTTT. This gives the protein CAISGDRGPLNTEAFF.

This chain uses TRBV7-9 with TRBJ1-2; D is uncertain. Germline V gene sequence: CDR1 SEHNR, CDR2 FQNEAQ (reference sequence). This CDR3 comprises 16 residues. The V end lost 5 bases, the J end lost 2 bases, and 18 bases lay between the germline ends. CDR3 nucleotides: TGTGCCAGCAGCCCCACTACTCTGGGAATGAACTATGGCTACACCTTC. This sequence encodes CASSPTTLGMNYGYTF.

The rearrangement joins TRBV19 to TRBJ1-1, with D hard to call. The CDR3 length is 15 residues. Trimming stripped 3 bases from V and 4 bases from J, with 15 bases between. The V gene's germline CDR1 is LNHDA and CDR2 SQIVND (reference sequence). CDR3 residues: CASSIRVRSGTEAFF. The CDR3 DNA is TGTGCCAGTAGTATCCGGGTACGTTCTGGCACTGAAGCTTTCTTT.

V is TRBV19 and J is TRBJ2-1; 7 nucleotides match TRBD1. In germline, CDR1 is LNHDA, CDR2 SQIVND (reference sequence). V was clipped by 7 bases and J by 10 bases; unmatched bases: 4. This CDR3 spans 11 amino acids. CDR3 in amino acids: CASIRGSEQFF. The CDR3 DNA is TGTGCCAGTATCAGGGGGTCGGAGCAGTTCTTC.

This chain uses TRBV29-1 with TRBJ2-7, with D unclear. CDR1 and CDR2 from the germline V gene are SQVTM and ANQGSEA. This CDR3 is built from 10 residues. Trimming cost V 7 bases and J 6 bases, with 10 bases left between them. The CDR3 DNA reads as TGCAGCGCGCTGATCTCCGAGCAGTACTTC. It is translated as CSALISEQYF.

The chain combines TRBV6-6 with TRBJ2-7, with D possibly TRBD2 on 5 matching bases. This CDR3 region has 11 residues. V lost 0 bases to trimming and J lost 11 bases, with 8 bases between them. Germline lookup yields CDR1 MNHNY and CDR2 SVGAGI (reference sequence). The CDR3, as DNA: TGTGCCAGCAGTTACTCGACTATTGAGTACTTC. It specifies CASSYSTIEYF.

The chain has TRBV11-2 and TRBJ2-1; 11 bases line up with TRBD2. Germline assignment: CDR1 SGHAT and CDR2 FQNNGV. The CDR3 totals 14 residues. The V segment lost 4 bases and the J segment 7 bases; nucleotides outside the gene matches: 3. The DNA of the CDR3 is TGTGCCAGCAGCTCCACTAGCGGGGGTAATGAGCAGTTCTTC. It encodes CASSSTSGGNEQFF. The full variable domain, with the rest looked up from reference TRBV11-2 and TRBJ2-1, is EAGVAQSPRYKIIEKRQSVAFWCNPISGHATLYWYQQILGQGPKLLIQFQNNGVVDDSQLPKDRFSAERLKGVDSTLKIQPAKLEDSAVYLCASSSTSGGNEQFFGPGTRLTVL.

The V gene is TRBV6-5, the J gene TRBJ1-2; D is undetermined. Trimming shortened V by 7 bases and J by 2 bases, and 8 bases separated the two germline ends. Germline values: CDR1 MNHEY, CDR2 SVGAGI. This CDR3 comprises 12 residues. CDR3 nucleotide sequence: TGTGCCAGCACCGATCAGAACTATGGCTACACCTTC. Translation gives CASTDQNYGYTF.

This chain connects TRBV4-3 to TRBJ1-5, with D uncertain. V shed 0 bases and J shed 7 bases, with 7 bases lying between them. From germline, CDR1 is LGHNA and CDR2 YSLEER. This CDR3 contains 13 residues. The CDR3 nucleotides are TGCGCCAGCAGCCAAGATTGGGCGCAGCCCCAGCATTTT. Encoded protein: CASSQDWAQPQHF.